A single sample gave rise to the 30 T cell receptor beta chains below, sequenced in a study of human thymus T cells. Thymus tissue was removed during corrective cardiac surgery. The table came from immunoSEQ multiplex PCR; TCRdb's copy has only in-frame clones and leaves some out. The sample contains under 150,000 clones, 90% to 95% of which appear only once. The sequenced material came from thymus tissue. The receptors were sampled from a boy in the first two years of life with a congenital heart defect but otherwise immunologically healthy.

The chain joins TRBV13 to TRBJ1-1, with a tentative D call TRBD1 (5 bases). Trimming cost V 5 bases and J 1 base, with 14 bases left between them. The CDR3 contains 15 residues. The V gene's germline CDR1 is PRHDT and CDR2 FYEKMQ (reference sequence). CDR3 protein: CASSPTRGGNTEAFF. For the CDR3, the DNA is TGTGCCAGCAGCCCGACTCGGGGCGGGAACACTGAAGCTTTCTTT.

V is TRBV10-3 and J is TRBJ2-1, with TRBD2 identical over 16 bases. There are 18 residues in the CDR3. V shed 3 bases and J 5 bases; nucleotides not matched to a gene: 7. The germline V gene encodes CDR1 ENHRY and CDR2 SYGVKD. This CDR3 is CAISDPGLAGGPNNEQFF. The CDR3 nucleotides are TGTGCCATCAGTGACCCGGGACTAGCGGGGGGGCCAAACAATGAGCAGTTCTTC.

In its sample, this clone was seen once. The chain links TRBV5-1 to TRBJ1-2, with a possible D match to TRBD1 (5 bases). CDR1 is SGHRS, CDR2 YFSETQ, per germline. Trimming cost V 0 bases and J 8 bases, with 11 bases left between them. The CDR3 runs to 13 residues. The CDR3 coding sequence is TGCGCCAGCAGCTTGGTATCGGGGACCGGCTACACCTTC. Translated: CASSLVSGTGYTF.

The chain is built from TRBV15 and TRBJ2-2; D is perhaps TRBD2 (5 bases). CDR1 LNHNV and CDR2 YYDKDF come from the germline V gene (reference sequence). Trimming removed 5 bases at V and 5 bases at J, with 9 bases between. The CDR3 loop spans 13 amino acids. The DNA for the CDR3 is TGTGCCACCAGCCAACTAGTGACCGGGGAGCTGTTTTTT. Its translation is CATSQLVTGELFF.

The chain recombines TRBV27 with TRBJ2-5; 13 positions agree with TRBD2. Germline values: CDR1 MNHEY, CDR2 SMNVEV (reference sequence). The CDR3 length is 16 residues. V dropped 7 bases and J dropped 4; count of bases not matched to a gene: 9. As DNA, the CDR3 is TGTGCCAGCACTTCCCGACTAGCGGGGGGCCCAGAGACCCAGTACTTC. Its translation is CASTSRLAGGPETQYF.

The chain couples TRBV7-2 to TRBJ2-7; unclear D gene. Germline V gene sequence: CDR1 SGHTA, CDR2 FQGNSA. The ends were cut back, 4 bases at V and 3 bases at J, with 7 bases in the middle. This CDR3 comprises 12 residues. CDR3 region: CASSSDLYEQYF. Written as DNA, the CDR3 is TGTGCCAGCAGCTCGGACCTCTACGAGCAGTACTTC.

The chain has TRBV28 and TRBJ1-4, with TRBD1 identical over 10 bases. The germline CDR1 and CDR2 sequences are MDHEN and SYDVKM. Trimming cost V 6 bases and J 8 bases; bases outside gene matches: 9. CDR3 length: 15 residues. The CDR3 bases are TGTGCCAGCAGCCCCCCGACAGGGGGCAGGGAAAAACTGTTTTTT. The encoded protein is CASSPPTGGREKLFF. Full variable domain (outside the CDR3, taken from reference TRBV28 and TRBJ1-4): DVKVTQSSRYLVKRTGEKVFLECVQDMDHENMFWYRQDPGLGLRLIYFSYDVKMKEKGDIPEGYSVSREKKERFSLILESASTNQTSMYLCASSPPTGGREKLFFGSGTQLSVL.

The CDR3 here is CASSLGRVLAGETQYF. CDR3 nucleotides: TGTGCCAGCAGCTTAGGCAGGGTTCTAGCGGGAGAGACCCAGTACTTC. The chain uses TRBV7-2 and TRBJ2-5; 8 bases are shared with TRBD2. V dropped 1 base and J dropped 4; count of bases not matched to a gene: 8. In germline, CDR1 is SGHTA, CDR2 FQGNSA. The CDR3 runs to 16 residues.

CDR3 DNA sequence: TGTGCCAGCAGTTCCATCCTTTTTAACAGGGCAGAGAGTATCCAGCCCCAGCATTTT. This codes for CASSSILFNRAESIQPQHF. J is TRBJ1-5 and V is TRBV28; TRBD1 is a possible D gene (6 bases). CDR1 and CDR2 from the germline V gene are MDHEN and SYDVKM. CDR3 size: 19 residues. V dropped 4 bases and J dropped 7 bases, with 29 bases sitting between them.

The chain is built from TRBV9 and TRBJ1-5; 10 bases agree with TRBD1. V lost 2 bases to trimming and J lost 3 bases; unmatched junction nucleotides: 8. Germline CDR1 SGDLS, CDR2 YYNGEE. The CDR3 length is 17 residues. CDR3 in amino acids: CASSVPPGTGVNQPQHF. The DNA for the CDR3 is TGTGCCAGCAGCGTTCCACCCGGGACAGGGGTCAATCAGCCCCAGCATTTT.

The chain has TRBV27 and TRBJ1-6; 7 nucleotides line up with TRBD1. Germline CDR1 reads MNHEY; CDR2 reads SMNVEV (reference sequence). The J segment lost 1 base and the V segment lost 5 bases, leaving 11 bases of the junction unmatched. The CDR3 contains 18 residues. CDR3 residues: CASSATDREGSYNSPLHF. The CDR3 DNA is TGTGCCAGCAGTGCAACCGACAGGGAGGGATCCTATAATTCACCCCTCCACTTT.

The rearrangement joins TRBV4-1 to TRBJ1-1; D might be TRBD1 (6 bases). The CDR3 has 17 amino acids. In germline, CDR1 is MGHRA, CDR2 YSYEKL. The V and J ends lost 1 base and 2 bases respectively, with 17 bases between them. The DNA of the CDR3 is TGCGCCAGCAGCCAAGCAACGGACAGACTCATTAACACTGAAGCTTTCTTT. Translation: CASSQATDRLINTEAFF.

Only a few counts were recorded for this clone. J is TRBJ1-5 and V is TRBV28; D remains ambiguous. The CDR3 extends over 14 amino acids. CDR1 and CDR2 (germline): MDHEN, SYDVKM. Trimming cost V 6 bases and J 6 bases, with 15 bases left between them. The CDR3 DNA follows: TGTGCCAGCAGACAACCTATCACGGGTCAGCCCCAGCATTTT. Its protein product is CASRQPITGQPQHF.

This chain connects TRBV11-2 to TRBJ2-7, with TRBD1 matching 8 bases. J lost 0 bases, V lost 5 bases, and 6 bases had no gene match. Germline V gives CDR1 SGHAT, CDR2 FQNNGV. The CDR3 totals 15 residues. The CDR3 DNA reads TGTGCCAGCAGCCGGGGACAGGAGAGCTCCTACGAGCAGTACTTC. Its translation is CASSRGQESSYEQYF.

The chain links TRBV11-3 to TRBJ1-1, with a possible D match to TRBD1 (5 bases). The CDR3 consists of 20 residues. In germline, CDR1 is SGHNT, CDR2 YENEEA. V gave up 6 bases and J gave up 0 bases, with 29 bases separating them. The CDR3 region is CASSQLGGHMYRGLNTEAFF. The CDR3 nucleotides are TGTGCCAGCAGTCAGCTTGGAGGACACATGTATCGGGGCCTGAACACTGAAGCTTTCTTT.

The genes are TRBV5-6 and TRBJ1-2; tentatively, D is TRBD1 (6 bases). Germline CDR1 reads SGHDT; CDR2 reads YYEEEE. Deletions cut 5 bases from V and 4 bases from J, with 12 bases between. The CDR3 sequence is 13 residues long. The CDR3 loop is CASRPQGPYGYTF. The CDR3 nucleotides are TGTGCCAGCAGACCGCAGGGGCCCTATGGCTACACCTTC.

The CDR3 reads CASSPFDRGNTQYF. The CDR3 nucleotides read TGTGCCAGCAGTCCATTCGACAGGGGGAATACGCAGTATTTT. The genes are TRBV25-1 and TRBJ2-3, with 9 bases lining up with TRBD1. The CDR3 is made up of 14 amino acids. Germline CDR1 reads MGHDK; CDR2 reads SYGVNS. With V trimmed by 5 bases and J by 7 bases, 7 bases remained unmatched. Based on the CDR3 plus reference TRBV25-1 and TRBJ2-3, the full variable domain is EADIYQTPRYLVIGTGKKITLECSQTMGHDKMYWYQQDPGMELHLIHYSYGVNSTEKGDLSSESTVSRIRTEHFPLTLESARPSHTSQYLCASSPFDRGNTQYFGPGTRLTVL.

V gene TRBV10-3 combines with J gene TRBJ2-7; D is undetermined. Germline V gene lookup returns CDR1 ENHRY and CDR2 SYGVKD. This CDR3 is 16 amino acids long. Trimming stripped 4 bases from V and 5 bases from J, with 21 bases between. CDR3 protein: CAISAPSPGLRNEQYF. The DNA of the CDR3 is TGTGCCATCAGTGCGCCGAGCCCTGGCTTGAGGAACGAGCAGTACTTC.

The V gene is TRBV27, the J gene TRBJ1-6; a weak D match, TRBD1 (6 bases). This CDR3 is built from 17 residues. V was shortened by 3 bases and J by 6 bases, with 18 bases between the two germline ends. CDR1 and CDR2 (germline): MNHEY, SMNVEV (reference sequence). Here the CDR3 DNA reads TGTGCCAGCAGTTTCGCCGCGCAGGGGTTGAGTAATTCACCCCTCCACTTT. As protein: CASSFAAQGLSNSPLHF.

The chain combines TRBV5-1 with TRBJ2-1; no clear D. CDR3 length: 13 amino acids. Germline V CDR1 and CDR2: SGHRS, YFSETQ. Trimming removed 4 bases from V and 5 bases from J, with 10 bases in between. CDR3 bases: TGCGCCAGCAGCCCCAGTGGGCACAATGAGCAGTTCTTC. Protein sequence: CASSPSGHNEQFF. The full variable domain, its missing parts supplied by reference TRBV5-1 and TRBJ2-1, is KAGVTQTPRYLIKTRGQQVTLSCSPISGHRSVSWYQQTPGQGLQFLFEYFSETQRNKGNFPGRFSGRQFSNSRSEMNVSTLELGDSALYLCASSPSGHNEQFFGPGTRLTVL.

This chain uses TRBV10-1 with TRBJ1-5; 11 bases are a match to TRBD1. V dropped 6 bases and J dropped 2; count of bases not matched to a gene: 9. Germline V gives CDR1 WNHNN, CDR2 SYGVQD (reference sequence). The CDR3 is 17 residues long. CDR3 residues: CASRARTGGGGNQPQHF. In nucleotides, the CDR3 is TGCGCCAGCAGGGCTAGGACAGGGGGCGGGGGCAATCAGCCCCAGCATTTT.

The CDR3 sequence is CAWSVAGAEQYF. Written as DNA, the CDR3 is TGTGCCTGGAGTGTCGCAGGGGCCGAGCAGTACTTC. The chain carries TRBV30 and TRBJ2-7, with a tentative D call TRBD1 (6 bases). Trimming removed 0 bases at V and 6 bases at J, with 9 bases between. The CDR3 length is 12 residues. Per the germline V gene, CDR1 is GTSNPN and CDR2 is SVGIG (reference sequence).

The V gene is TRBV12-5, the J gene TRBJ1-1; D is unclear. The CDR3 is made up of 14 amino acids. V lost 9 bases to trimming and J lost 2 bases, with 16 bases between them. CDR1 LGHNT and CDR2 FRNRAP come from the germline V gene. CDR3 DNA: TGTGCTAGCTTTACGTATCAAGATAACACTGAAGCTTTCTTT. It is translated as CASFTYQDNTEAFF. The entire variable domain, with the rest obtained from reference TRBV12-5 and TRBJ1-1, is as follows: DARVTQTPRHKVTEMGQEVTMRCQPILGHNTVFWYRQTMMQGLELLAYFRNRAPLDDSGMPKDRFSAEMPDATLATLKIQPSEPRDSAVYFCASFTYQDNTEAFFGQGTRLTVV.

The rearrangement joins TRBV29-1 to TRBJ2-6; D is possibly TRBD1 or TRBD2 (7 bases each). V was shortened by 3 bases and J by 6 bases, with 24 bases between the two germline ends. The CDR3 sequence is 18 residues long. Germline-derived CDR1 and CDR2 are SQVTM and ANQGSEA. CDR3 nucleotides: TGCAGCGTTGAGACCCCCCCCCTCCCAGGGGGGGAGGCCAACGTCCTGACTTTC. Amino acids: CSVETPPLPGGEANVLTF.

The V and J genes are TRBV19 and TRBJ1-4; 9 nucleotides line up with TRBD1. This CDR3 has 18 residues. Losses at the gene ends were 5 bases for V and 0 bases for J; bases not matched to a gene: 10. CDR1 is LNHDA, CDR2 SQIVND, per germline (reference sequence). CDR3 residues: CASSWDRDNYATNEKLFF. CDR3 in DNA: TGTGCCAGTAGTTGGGACAGGGACAACTATGCAACTAATGAAAAACTGTTTTTT. The variable domain in full, completed from reference TRBV19 and TRBJ1-4, reads DGGITQSPKYLFRKEGQNVTLSCEQNLNHDAMYWYRQDPGQGLRLIYYSQIVNDFQKGDIAEGYSVSREKKESFPLTVTSAQKNPTAFYLCASSWDRDNYATNEKLFFGSGTQLSVL.

The chain couples TRBV6-5 to TRBJ1-2; no definite D call. The CDR3 length is 13 residues. V gave up 6 bases and J gave up 4 bases, with 12 bases separating them. Germline V lookup: CDR1 MNHEY, CDR2 SVGAGI. The CDR3 region has the DNA TGTGCCAGCAGCCTCGGGAGCGGCTATGGCTACACCTTC. Translated: CASSLGSGYGYTF.

This sequence joins TRBV11-2 and TRBJ2-7; D is possibly TRBD1 or TRBD2 (5 bases each). V lost 1 base and J 0 bases, leaving 10 bases between the germline ends. CDR1 is SGHAT and CDR2 is FQNNGV in the germline V gene. CDR3 length equals 15 residues. CDR3 coding DNA: TGTGCCAGCAGCTTAGGTTCGGGGCCCTCCTACGAGCAGTACTTC. Translating it yields CASSLGSGPSYEQYF.

The chain links TRBV5-6 to TRBJ2-7; D is ambiguous. The CDR3 sequence is 17 residues long. The V and J ends lost 3 bases and 2 bases respectively, with 21 bases between them. Germline V gene data show CDR1 as SGHDT and CDR2 as YYEEEE. CDR3 amino acids: CASSSPYLVGITYEQYF. CDR3 DNA sequence: TGTGCCAGCAGCTCCCCTTATCTAGTGGGGATTACCTACGAGCAGTACTTC.

J is TRBJ2-5 and V is TRBV28; unclear D gene. The length of the CDR3 is 12 residues. Trimming removed 6 bases at V and 5 bases at J, with 10 bases between. Germline V CDR1 and CDR2: MDHEN, SYDVKM. The CDR3 region has the DNA TGTGCCAGCAGCGATACACTTGAGACCCAGTACTTC. It yields the protein CASSDTLETQYF. Full variable domain (missing parts from reference TRBV28 and TRBJ2-5): DVKVTQSSRYLVKRTGEKVFLECVQDMDHENMFWYRQDPGLGLRLIYFSYDVKMKEKGDIPEGYSVSREKKERFSLILESASTNQTSMYLCASSDTLETQYFGPGTRLLVL.

The rearrangement links TRBV28 to TRBJ2-7; TRBD1 aligns across 8 bases. Unmatched junction bases numbered 8, after V lost 5 bases and J lost 2 bases. From germline, CDR1 is MDHEN and CDR2 SYDVKM. The CDR3 is made up of 15 amino acids. The CDR3, as DNA: TGTGCCAGCAGTCCCAGTCCAGGGGGCCCCTACGAGCAGTACTTC. Translation: CASSPSPGGPYEQYF.